This T cell receptor (beta chain) was observed in a study of blood T cell repertoires in COVID-19 (dated by TCRdb to between 2020 and 2021). Describing the broader study: Samples from collaborators originated in the United States, Italy and Spain and spanned both the acute and convalescent phases of COVID-19. The prospective study material was composed of cDNA or gDNA derived from T cells, B-cell-depleted T cells, or PBMCs. The dataset comprised deeply sampled blood TCRbeta repertoires from subjects exposed to, actively infected with, or recovered from COVID-19. The repertoires were made available in a free public database intended to serve as a resource for research on the immune response to SARS-CoV-2. Samples came from the ongoing ImmuneRACE study (first 160 participants) plus 1,254 subjects from 6 global collaborators. A de-identified subject ID, COVID-19 status, age in years and sex were almost always included in the sample metadata. HLA class I and class II types, where available, came from metadata supplied by the sample provider rather than from assay-based typing. What the research found in general, with its limitations: Clinical and demographic metadata were provided uncurated, with the amount varying by source and participant.

As for this clone: Its specific antigen is unknown. There are no base qualities to consult, and no much larger clone falls within one base.

TCRbeta CDR3 regions were amplified from genomic DNA by means of the immunoSEQ Assay, a bias-controlled multiplex PCR. Per the original workflow: Nucleated cell counts per sample were estimated from amplification of reference gene primers within the assay. To quantify the absolute abundance of each unique TCRbeta CDR3 rearrangement, sequence reads were collapsed and filtered. For each sample, productive Simpson clonality was calculated as the square root of Simpson's diversity index across productive rearrangements. Not all clones reach the TCRdb copy of this immuneACCESS table, which keeps in-frame sequences only. Checked studies attribute under half of the gap to unresolved V genes and leave the rest unexplained. The V and J calls and the clone size are those of that table, but D and trimming were determined from the DNA. This sample has about 670,000 clones in its table, and 85% to 90% of those were observed once. The ten largest account for over 0.2% of the sample.

The collaborating institutions used their own protocols to collect whole blood in K2EDTA tubes. For TCRbeta analysis, collaborators shipped samples as frozen whole blood, isolated PBMCs, or DNA extracted from either of those sample types. Reading from cysteine to phenylalanine, the CDR3 counts 12 amino acids. Left in the record is the CDR3 DNA by itself, 36 bases read in frame from the first base. The germline V gene gives CDR1 as LGHNT and CDR2 as FRNRAP. A distance of 7 bases separates the germline ends of V and J, which lose 7 bases and 1 base respectively. Rearrangement joined TRBV12-5 to TRBJ1-1; the D gene lacks a confident call. The source material was peripheral blood. The clonotype comes from a woman between 18 and 29 years old with acute or convalescent COVID-19. Read as DNA, the sequence is TGTGCTAGTGACGAGCAGAACACTGAAGCTTTCTTT. Its protein is CASDEQNTEAFF.